The sample holds a few counts of the clone carrying this T cell receptor (beta chain). With cryopreserved PBMCs as the source, roughly 1.8 micrograms of genomic DNA went to TCR beta libraries. Repertoires were generated with immunoSEQ multiplex PCR, while TCRdb's copy carries only in-frame clones and drops some. The table shows roughly 63,000 clones, with approximately 57% occurring only once. This specimen comes from a study of cytotoxic CD8 clonotypes in ibrutinib-treated CLL. About the study: The response samples were taken once patients had been treated for a median of about 12 months, range 6 to 36.

Sequences were derived from PBMCs, sampled after 12 months of ibrutinib treatment. The receptor's source is a human donor with chronic lymphocytic leukemia.

The CDR3 nucleotides read TGCGCCAGCAGCTTGGAAAAGGGGGGCCTTTACACCGGGGAGCTGTTTTTT. This encodes CASSLEKGGLYTGELFF. J is TRBJ2-2 and V is TRBV5-1; either TRBD1 or TRBD2 may supply D (6 bases each). This CDR3 has 17 residues. V lost 0 bases and J 3 bases, leaving 15 bases between the germline ends. The germline V gene has CDR1 SGHRS and CDR2 YFSETQ.